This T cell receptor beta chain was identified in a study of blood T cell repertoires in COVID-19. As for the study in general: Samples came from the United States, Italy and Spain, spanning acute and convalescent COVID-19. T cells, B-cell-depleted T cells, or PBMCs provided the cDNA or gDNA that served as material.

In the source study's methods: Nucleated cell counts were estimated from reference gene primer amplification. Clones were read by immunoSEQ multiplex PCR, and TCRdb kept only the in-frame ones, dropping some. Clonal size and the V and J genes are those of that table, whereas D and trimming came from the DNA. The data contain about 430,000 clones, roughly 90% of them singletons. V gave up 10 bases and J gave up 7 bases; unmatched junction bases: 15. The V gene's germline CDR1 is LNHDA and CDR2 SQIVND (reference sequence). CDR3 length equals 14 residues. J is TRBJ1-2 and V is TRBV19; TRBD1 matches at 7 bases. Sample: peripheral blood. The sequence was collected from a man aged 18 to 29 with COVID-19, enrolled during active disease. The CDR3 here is CATRQGLFLGGYTF. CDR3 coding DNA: TGTGCCACTCGACAGGGTCTTTTCCTTGGTGGCTACACCTTC.